Detailed here is one T cell receptor (beta chain). The antigen is not known. The second PCR ran roughly 6 to 12 cycles with a sample-barcoded 5' primer and J-beta primers. TCRdb reprocessed the 5' RACE reads via MiXCR and lists one record per CDR3 protein. The sample records 450,000 to 650,000 distinct CDR3 sequences, less than 25% being singletons. The data derive from a study of blood T cells in healthy people across ages. Study-level points and caveats: Among T cells, TCR beta diversity per million cells dropped roughly linearly as age rose.

Germline V lookup: CDR1 MNHEY, CDR2 SVGEGT. The CDR3 runs 13 residues. Trimming took off 7 bases at V and 6 bases at J, with 15 bases between the two ends. This same sample was also taken into another study, of T cells of mothers and their children. This second study notes: Slightly, though not significantly, more overlap was seen in related than in unrelated mother-child pairs.

The sequence was obtained from a boy aged 5-17 years in good health. The rearrangement uses TRBV6-2 or TRBV6-3 and TRBJ1-1, with D possibly matching TRBD1 (5 bases). Specimen: blood. The CDR3 reads CASTHRIRPEAFF. In nucleotides, the CDR3 is TGTGCCAGCACCCACAGGATTCGCCCTGAAGCTTTCTTT.